This passage covers 18 T cell receptor beta chains from one sample sequenced in a study of shared clonotypes between healthy human individuals. Libraries were prepared by immunoSEQ multiplex PCR; TCRdb keeps only in-frame clonotypes and omits some of them. In the table there are about 1.1 million clones, approximately 80% of which are singletons. The sequenced sample consisted of memory CD4+ T cells from PBMCs. Subset of the sample: CD45RA-negative fraction. The receptors were sampled from a man aged 18 to 30 in good health. Some clones in this sample may be carry-over from other donors' samples.

This sequence joins TRBV7-3 and TRBJ1-1, with D tentatively TRBD1 (5 bases). V was shortened by 1 base and J by 4 bases, with 13 bases between the two germline ends. The length of the CDR3 is 15 residues. The germline V gene has CDR1 SGHTA and CDR2 FQGTGA. The CDR3 spells CASSLSRGTGTEAFF. The CDR3 bases are TGTGCCAGCAGCTTAAGCCGGGGGACGGGCACTGAAGCTTTCTTT.

V usage is TRBV6-6 and J usage is TRBJ1-3, with 7 bases identical to TRBD1. Per germline, CDR1 MNHNY and CDR2 SVGAGI (reference sequence). The CDR3 has 16 residues. The V gene end was trimmed by 4 bases and the J gene end by 4 bases; junction bases not matched to a gene: 10. The CDR3 loop is CASSSVQGISGNTIYF. In DNA, the CDR3 is TGTGCCAGCAGTTCGGTACAGGGGATTTCAGGAAACACCATATATTTT.

The chain employs TRBV28 and TRBJ2-7; TRBD2 is a possible D gene (6 bases). Deletions cut 4 bases from V and 2 bases from J, with 24 bases between. CDR1 is MDHEN and CDR2 is SYDVKM in the germline V gene. The CDR3 totals 18 residues. The chain's CDR3 is CASSSLVPGVSPPYEQYF. The CDR3 coding sequence is TGTGCCAGCAGTTCTCTAGTTCCGGGAGTTTCCCCTCCCTACGAGCAGTACTTC.

Of note for this clone: The CDR3 does not end in the conserved phenylalanine or tryptophan, so this is likely a read error. No DNA is shown, since the ends of the CDR3 on it are uncertain; the CDR3 is the one TCRdb lists. The chain combines TRBV21-1 with TRBJ1-1. TRBV21-1 is a recognized pseudogene. With termini counted, the CDR3 has 10 amino acids. The CDR3 here is CASSKGRPFA.

The chain carries TRBV6-1 and TRBJ2-3; D is perhaps TRBD2 (6 bases). The CDR3 covers 15 residues. V lost 6 bases and J lost 2, with 15 bases in between. Germline V gene data show CDR1 as MNHNS and CDR2 as SASEGT. The CDR3 DNA sequence: TGTGCCAGCAGGGGGACTTTGAGTGACACAGATACGCAGTATTTT. Translated, it gives CASRGTLSDTDTQYF.

The count of this clone is one. This chain uses TRBV29-1 with TRBJ1-1; 8 nucleotides line up with TRBD1. The CDR3 extends over 16 amino acids. Germline loops: CDR1 SQVTM, CDR2 ANQGSEA. V lost 7 bases and J lost 7; bases outside the gene matches: 20. The CDR3 spells CSGAGTGAFRGGEAFF. Written as DNA, the CDR3 is TGCAGCGGGGCCGGGACAGGCGCCTTTAGAGGGGGTGAAGCTTTCTTT.

The rearrangement joins TRBV5-1 to TRBJ2-6; D is possibly TRBD2 (5 bases). Per germline, CDR1 SGHRS and CDR2 YFSETQ. CDR3 length: 15 residues. V was cut by 4 bases and J by 2 bases, with 10 bases left in between. The CDR3 protein is CASSEAGPGANVLTF. DNA of the CDR3: TGCGCCAGCAGCGAGGCGGGTCCTGGGGCCAACGTCCTGACTTTC.

This chain uses TRBV30 with TRBJ1-6; D is undetermined. Trimming pared 3 bases from V and 5 bases from J, leaving 11 bases between. CDR3 length: 14 residues. Germline V lookup: CDR1 GTSNPN, CDR2 SVGIG (reference sequence). The CDR3 protein is CAWSGMADNSPLHF. The CDR3 DNA is TGTGCCTGGAGCGGGATGGCGGATAATTCACCCCTCCACTTT.

This chain joins TRBV7-9 and TRBJ2-5, with D perhaps given as TRBD1 or TRBD2 (5 bases each). Between the trimmed V and J ends, which lost 4 bases and 1 base, there was a span of 13 bases. The CDR3 contains 15 residues. CDR1 and CDR2 from the germline V gene are SEHNR and FQNEAQ (reference sequence). The CDR3 region has the DNA TGTGCCAGCAGCTGGCAGAGGGGAACCCAAGAGACCCAGTACTTC. Amino acids: CASSWQRGTQETQYF.

V is TRBV28 and J is TRBJ2-2, with TRBD1 as a possible D gene (5 bases). Looked up from germline, CDR1 is MDHEN and CDR2 is SYDVKM. The CDR3 is 15 residues long. Trimming left V 6 bases short and J 0 bases short, with 11 bases between. This CDR3 reads CASSSVDTNTGELFF. The DNA of the CDR3 is TGTGCCAGCAGCTCCGTGGACACGAACACCGGGGAGCTGTTTTTT.

The chain combines TRBV28 with TRBJ1-4; possible D gene TRBD1, 5 bases. The CDR3 sequence is 16 residues long. V was trimmed by 7 bases and J by 0 bases, leaving 15 bases between them. Germline CDR1 and CDR2: MDHEN and SYDVKM. The CDR3 DNA is TGTGCCAGCACCCCGGCAGGGTATTCAACTAATGAAAAACTGTTTTTT. Its protein is CASTPAGYSTNEKLFF.

V is TRBV6-6 and J is TRBJ1-5; 9 nucleotides match TRBD1. The V and J ends lost 6 bases and 7 bases, in that order; junction bases with no gene match: 10. The CDR3 length is 15 residues. The germline V gene has CDR1 MNHNY and CDR2 SVGAGI (reference sequence). The CDR3 region is CASRLDRGVWQPQHF. DNA for the CDR3: TGTGCCAGCAGACTTGACAGGGGGGTTTGGCAGCCCCAGCATTTT.

The chain recombines TRBV7-2 with TRBJ2-1, with 8 positions matching TRBD2. Germline V gene sequence: CDR1 SGHTA, CDR2 FQGNSA. The CDR3 extends over 17 amino acids. V lost 5 bases to trimming and J lost 0 bases; unmatched junction nucleotides: 9. CDR3 region: CASSPGLALSSYNEQFF. The CDR3 bases are TGTGCCAGCAGCCCTGGACTAGCCCTTAGCTCCTACAATGAGCAGTTCTTC.

The J gene is TRBJ2-7, the V gene TRBV27; D might be TRBD1 or TRBD2, each matching 6 bases. Germline CDR1 is MNHEY and CDR2 is SMNVEV (reference sequence). Between the trimmed V and J ends, which lost 5 bases and 3 bases, there was a span of 20 bases. The CDR3 spans 16 residues. The DNA for the CDR3 is TGTGCCAGCAGTGGCGATCCCAGGGGACTCATCTACGAGCAGTACTTC. Protein: CASSGDPRGLIYEQYF.

This chain joins TRBV7-3 and TRBJ2-3, with D perhaps matching TRBD2 (5 bases). The ends were cut back, 2 bases at V and 4 bases at J, with 13 bases in the middle. The CDR3 is 15 amino acids. Germline V lookup: CDR1 SGHTA, CDR2 FQGTGA. DNA of the CDR3: TGTGCCAGCAGCTTATTAGGGAGTTATTCAGATACGCAGTATTTT. This translates into CASSLLGSYSDTQYF. Together with reference TRBV7-3 and TRBJ2-3, the CDR3 gives the full variable domain: GAGVSQTPSNKVTEKGKYVELRCDPISGHTALYWYRQSLGQGPEFLIYFQGTGAADDSGLPNDRFFAVRPEGSVSTLKIQRTERGDSAVYLCASSLLGSYSDTQYFGPGTRLTVL.

The chain has TRBV6-1 and TRBJ1-5, with 7 bases aligning to TRBD1. CDR3 size: 16 residues. Germline V gene lookup returns CDR1 MNHNS and CDR2 SASEGT. With V trimmed by 4 bases and J by 7 bases, 13 bases remained unmatched. The CDR3 region is CASSARSRQGRQPQHF. In DNA, the CDR3 is TGTGCCAGCAGTGCCAGATCCAGACAGGGAAGGCAGCCCCAGCATTTT.

This chain joins TRBV4-1 and TRBJ2-2; 11 bases are a match to TRBD2. The CDR3 sequence is 16 residues long. The germline CDR1 and CDR2 sequences are MGHRA and YSYEKL. J gave up 4 bases and V 4 bases, and 5 bases lay outside the gene matches. For the CDR3, the DNA is TGCGCCAGCAGCCTAGCGGGAGGGCCCGTCACCGGGGAGCTGTTTTTT. This translates into CASSLAGGPVTGELFF.

The rearrangement links TRBV7-2 to TRBJ1-1, with D perhaps matching TRBD1 (5 bases). CDR3 size: 15 residues. CDR1 is SGHTA, CDR2 FQGNSA, per germline. The germline V and J ends were trimmed by 5 bases and 2 bases, with 15 bases remaining between them. CDR3 sequence: CASSRQPGGNTEAFF. Written as DNA, the CDR3 is TGTGCCAGCAGCCGTCAGCCGGGGGGAAACACTGAAGCTTTCTTT.